These 27 T cell receptor beta chains were all obtained from the same sample, sequenced in a study of regulatory T cells in long-lasting Graves disease. Construction of TCR beta libraries relied on iRepertoire HTBI primers and on Arm-PCR targeting CDR3 regions. Each CDR3 protein gets one entry after TCRdb re-called the multiplex PCR reads with MiXCR. The repertoire holds about 300,000 distinct CDR3 sequences, under 25% seen once, with around 50% in the top ten. Time point: persistent/refractory GD, antithyroid drugs over 5 years with positive TRAb. Extracted PBMC RNA gave rise to the TCR library. Specimen: peripheral blood mononuclear cells (PBMCs), collected when the disease was refractory, from a patient treated with antithyroid drugs. The receptors were sampled from a female donor with Graves disease.

This clonotype was detected only a few times. V and J are TRBV20-1 and TRBJ2-7; 7 bases match TRBD1. Germline V lookup: CDR1 DFQATT, CDR2 SNEGSKA (reference sequence). The CDR3 has 12 amino acids. V gave up 5 bases and J gave up 0 bases; unmatched junction bases: 1. CDR3 in DNA: TGCAGTGCTGGGACAGTCTCCTACGAGCAGTACTTC. Its protein product is CSAGTVSYEQYF.

This sequence joins TRBV6-5 and TRBJ2-5; D might be TRBD1 (6 bases). This CDR3 is built from 15 residues. In germline, CDR1 is MNHEY, CDR2 SVGAGI. The V and J ends lost 2 bases and 5 bases respectively, with 15 bases between them. The CDR3 loop reads CASSYKGGEGETQYF. The CDR3 DNA reads as TGTGCCAGCAGTTACAAAGGGGGAGAGGGCGAGACCCAGTACTTC.

This rearrangement joins TRBV2 to TRBJ2-3, with D perhaps TRBD1 (5 bases). Germline assignment: CDR1 SNHLY and CDR2 FYNNEI. The CDR3 sequence is 16 residues long. Trimming pared 1 base from V and 3 bases from J, leaving 14 bases between. CDR3 protein: CASSEDAGMDTDTQYF. For the CDR3, the DNA is TGTGCCAGCAGTGAAGATGCAGGGATGGATACAGATACGCAGTATTTT.

As to this clonotype: A junction boundary mismatches the germline segment, possibly from a read error. This chain connects TRBV10-3 to TRBJ2-7; D might be TRBD1 (7 bases). The germline V gene encodes CDR1 ENHRY and CDR2 SYGVKD. The CDR3 has 15 residues. The CDR3 loop is CAISQGGGLTYEKYF. In DNA, the CDR3 is TGTGCCATCAGTCAGGGGGGCGGGCTTACCTACGAGAAGTACTTC.

In its sample, this clonotype was seen a few times. The CDR3 reads CATSDSQGWQPQHF. In nucleotides, the CDR3 is TGTGCCACCAGTGACAGTCAGGGGTGGCAGCCCCAGCATTTT. This chain connects TRBV24-1 to TRBJ1-5, with D possibly being TRBD1 (6 bases). Per germline, CDR1 KGHDR and CDR2 SFDVKD. CDR3 size: 14 residues. Trimming left V 4 bases short and J 7 bases short, with 13 bases between.

This CDR3 reads CSAGKTVGVETQYF. CDR3 nucleotide sequence: TGCAGTGCCGGAAAGACGGTGGGTGTGGAGACCCAGTACTTC. V gene TRBV20-1 combines with J gene TRBJ2-5; D is ambiguous. Germline loops: CDR1 DFQATT, CDR2 SNEGSKA (reference sequence). Trimming pared 6 bases from V and 5 bases from J, leaving 19 bases between. CDR3 length equals 14 residues.

The J gene is TRBJ2-6, the V gene TRBV6-2 or TRBV6-3, with 8 bases aligning to TRBD2. Trimming cost V 7 bases and J 2 bases; bases outside gene matches: 7. This CDR3 comprises 16 residues. The germline CDR1 and CDR2 sequences are MNHEY and SVGEGT. As DNA, the CDR3 is TGTGCCAGCACCTACCGGGGGGGGGCTGGGGCCAACGTCCTGACTTTC. Protein sequence: CASTYRGGAGANVLTF.

The rearrangement links TRBV11-2 to TRBJ2-3, with D possibly matching TRBD2 (6 bases). The CDR3 contains 14 residues. Trimming pared 1 base from V and 1 base from J, leaving 6 bases between. CDR1 is SGHAT and CDR2 is FQNNGV in the germline V gene. CDR3: CASSLASGTDTQYF. CDR3 coding DNA: TGTGCCAGCAGCTTAGCTAGCGGCACAGATACGCAGTATTTT.

This chain joins TRBV5-6 and TRBJ2-2; D call uncertain. The CDR3 has 13 residues. The V and J ends lost 0 bases and 4 bases respectively, with 4 bases between them. The V gene's germline CDR1 is SGHDT and CDR2 YYEEEE. CDR3 in DNA: TGTGCCAGCAGCTTGGTTCGCACCGGGGAGCTGTTTTTT. Its protein product is CASSLVRTGELFF.

This clonotype has a handful of counts. This rearrangement joins TRBV7-9 to TRBJ2-7; TRBD2 matches at 10 bases. Germline-derived CDR1 and CDR2 are SEHNR and FQNEAQ (reference sequence). V shed 5 bases, J shed 2 bases, and the junction held 6 bases outside the gene matches. The CDR3 totals 15 residues. This CDR3 is CASSIGLAAPYEQYF. CDR3 DNA: TGTGCCAGCAGCATCGGACTAGCGGCCCCCTACGAGCAGTACTTC.

This clonotype was counted only a few times. The chain carries TRBV10-3 and TRBJ2-2; 11 bases are a match to TRBD2. After removal of 5 bases from V and 4 bases from J, the junction contained 6 bases not matched to a gene. The CDR3 covers 16 residues. CDR1 ENHRY and CDR2 SYGVKD come from the germline V gene. The CDR3 DNA sequence: TGTGCCATCAGTTCCTTAGCGGGAGGGGTCACCGGGGAGCTGTTTTTT. Translation gives CAISSLAGGVTGELFF.

Ten or more counts support this clonotype. V usage is TRBV12-3 or TRBV12-4 and J usage is TRBJ1-2; 8 bases map to TRBD1. This CDR3 spans 12 amino acids. V lost 4 bases, J lost 7 bases, and 2 bases stayed unmatched. The DNA of the CDR3 is TGTGCCAGCAGTTCGGACAGGGTTGGCTACACCTTC. Translated, it gives CASSSDRVGYTF.

This clonotype has only a few counts. The rearrangement uses TRBV6-4 and TRBJ2-1; 12 bases match TRBD2. The germline V gene encodes CDR1 MRHNA and CDR2 SNTAGT. CDR3 length equals 15 residues. V was clipped by 5 bases and J by 8 bases; unmatched bases: 7. CDR3 nucleotide sequence: TGTGCCAGCAGTCATCGACTAGCGGGAGACTATGAGCAGTTCTTC. This encodes CASSHRLAGDYEQFF.

This clonotype was observed a few times. The V and J genes are TRBV9 and TRBJ1-2; D unresolved. The CDR3 has 13 residues. Germline V CDR1 and CDR2: SGDLS, YYNGEE. V was trimmed by 0 bases and J by 4 bases, leaving 7 bases between them. CDR3 DNA sequence: TGTGCCAGCAGCGTAGAGGGATCCTATGGCTACACCTTC. This translates into CASSVEGSYGYTF.

Note on this clonotype: Its ends do not fully match the called genes, so a read error is possible. The V gene is TRBV7-8, the J gene TRBJ1-2; D unclear. Germline CDR1 and CDR2: SGHVS and FQNEAQ. This CDR3 is 16 amino acids long. The CDR3 loop is CASSQVLGSLNYGYTF. The CDR3 region has the DNA TGCGCCAGCAGCCAAGTTTTAGGGTCCCTTAACTATGGCTACACCTTC. The variable domain in full, with the rest retrieved from reference TRBV7-8 and TRBJ1-2, is GAGVSQSPRYKVAKRGQDVALRCDPISGHVSLFWYQQALGQGPEFLTYFQNEAQLDKSGLPSDRFFAERPEGSVSTLKIQRTQQEDSAVYLCASSQVLGSLNYGYTFGSGTRLTVV.

This sequence joins TRBV27 and TRBJ2-7; D is possibly TRBD1 (6 bases). The CDR3 totals 14 residues. Trimming took 3 bases from V and 3 from J, leaving 12 bases between them. Germline assignment: CDR1 MNHEY and CDR2 SMNVEV (reference sequence). The CDR3 DNA reads as TGTGCCAGCAGTTTTGGCAGGGGACACTACGAGCAGTACTTC. Translation: CASSFGRGHYEQYF.

This clonotype was counted only a few times. The rearrangement joins TRBV11-2 to TRBJ2-7; TRBD2 might be the D (5 bases). Germline V lookup: CDR1 SGHAT, CDR2 FQNNGV. V was clipped by 5 bases and J by 5 bases, with 10 bases between them. The CDR3 is 12 residues long. CDR3 residues: CASSPLGNEQYF. CDR3 DNA: TGTGCCAGCAGCCCCCTCGGGAACGAGCAGTACTTC.

For the CDR3, the DNA is TGTGCCAGCAGCCCCATTTGGGTCACAGATACGCAGTATTTT. Amino acids: CASSPIWVTDTQYF. This sequence joins TRBV12-3 or TRBV12-4 and TRBJ2-3, with unresolved D. This CDR3 comprises 14 residues. Between the trimmed V and J ends, which lost 6 bases and 2 bases, there was a span of 12 bases.

This clonotype was counted ten times or more. This rearrangement joins TRBV5-1 to TRBJ1-1, with D maybe TRBD1 (6 bases). The V gene lost 4 bases and the J gene lost 1 base, with 14 bases spanning the gap. The CDR3 spans 15 residues. CDR1 and CDR2 (germline): SGHRS, YFSETQ. The CDR3 spells CASSLGQRENTEAFF. CDR3 DNA: TGCGCCAGCAGCCTAGGACAGAGAGAGAACACTGAAGCTTTCTTT. The whole variable domain, remainder taken from reference TRBV5-1 and TRBJ1-1, is KAGVTQTPRYLIKTRGQQVTLSCSPISGHRSVSWYQQTPGQGLQFLFEYFSETQRNKGNFPGRFSGRQFSNSRSEMNVSTLELGDSALYLCASSLGQRENTEAFFGQGTRLTVV.

This clonotype showed up just a few times. A much bigger clone sits one base away, suggesting this may be a read error. V usage is TRBV27 and J usage is TRBJ1-6, with no clear D. This CDR3 region has 16 residues. Per germline, CDR1 MNHEY and CDR2 SMNVEV (reference sequence). The CDR3 region is CASRNRDVSYDSPLHF. DNA of the CDR3: TGTGCCAGCAGAAACCGGGATGTGTCCTATGATTCACCCCTCCACTTT.

Comment on this clonotype: A much larger clonotype is one base distant, so this may be a read error. The rearrangement links TRBV20-1 to TRBJ2-7, with 8 bases identical to TRBD2. The germline V gene encodes CDR1 DFQATT and CDR2 SNEGSKA (reference sequence). V lost 4 bases and J lost 6; bases outside the gene matches: 14. The CDR3 length is 15 residues. The CDR3 loop reads CSAMGTRGAQFEQYF. The CDR3 region has the DNA TGCAGTGCTATGGGAACGCGGGGGGCTCAGTTCGAGCAGTACTTC.

This clonotype was observed many times. The genes are TRBV10-3 and TRBJ2-5; a possible D gene is TRBD1 (5 bases). This CDR3 is 14 amino acids long. Trimming stripped 2 bases from V and 6 bases from J, with 13 bases between. Germline-derived CDR1 and CDR2 are ENHRY and SYGVKD. The DNA for the CDR3 is TGTGCCATCAGTGAGGTAGGGGCGGTGAAGACCCAGTACTTC. The encoded protein is CAISEVGAVKTQYF.

The V call is TRBV7-9, the J call TRBJ1-2; D gene ambiguous. The CDR3 sequence is 13 residues long. Trimming took 5 bases from V and 8 from J, leaving 15 bases between them. CDR1 SEHNR and CDR2 FQNEAQ come from the germline V gene (reference sequence). The CDR3 DNA reads as TGTGCCAGCAGCCCGCCGGGAGGGTTGGGCTACACCTTC. Encoded protein: CASSPPGGLGYTF.

This clonotype was detected many times. The CDR3: CASSTTGRSPLHF. The CDR3 DNA is TGTGCCAGCAGTACTACAGGGAGATCACCCCTCCACTTT. V usage is TRBV2 and J usage is TRBJ1-6; tentatively, D is TRBD1 (6 bases). Trimming stripped 5 bases from V and 10 bases from J, with 12 bases between. Germline CDR1 and CDR2: SNHLY and FYNNEI. CDR3 size: 13 residues.

This clonotype was picked up many times. The chain recombines TRBV28 with TRBJ2-7; D gene uncertain. The CDR3 length is 14 residues. Germline CDR1 MDHEN, CDR2 SYDVKM. Trimming removed 3 bases from V and 2 bases from J, with 11 bases in between. CDR3 sequence: CASSFMSGAYEQYF. CDR3 DNA: TGTGCCAGCAGTTTCATGTCAGGAGCCTACGAGCAGTACTTC.

This clonotype has just a few counts. This chain uses TRBV6-2 or TRBV6-3 with TRBJ2-2, with 7 positions matching TRBD1. The CDR3 contains 15 residues. The germline gives CDR1 MNHEY, CDR2 SVGEGT. V gave up 6 bases and J gave up 8 bases; unmatched junction bases: 12. In nucleotides, the CDR3 is TGTGCCAGCAGCGCCACAGGGGCGTACTTTGGGGAGCTGTTTTTT. Amino acids: CASSATGAYFGELFF.

V usage is TRBV15 and J usage is TRBJ1-5; no clear D. The CDR3 covers 15 residues. Trimming took 0 bases from V and 4 from J, leaving 10 bases between them. In germline, CDR1 is LNHNV, CDR2 YYDKDF (reference sequence). As DNA, the CDR3 is TGTGCCACCAGCAGAGATCAGGACCCGAATCAGCCCCAGCATTTT. This translates into CATSRDQDPNQPQHF.